Shown below are 17 T cell receptor beta chains from a single sample sequenced in a study of T cell changes during pregnancy in multiple sclerosis. Assay: immunoSEQ multiplex PCR; the TCRdb copy retains only in-frame clones and omits some. The sample lists about 41,000 clones; approximately 90% were seen once. Source: CD4+ T cells from peripheral blood mononuclear cells, taken in the first trimester of pregnancy. The receptors were sampled from a female donor with multiple sclerosis, enrolled in a pregnancy study.

The chain employs TRBV18 and TRBJ2-7; 12 bases match TRBD2. Looked up from germline, CDR1 is KGHSH and CDR2 is LQKENI. V gave up 2 bases and J gave up 7 bases; unmatched junction bases: 9. This CDR3 has 16 residues. CDR3 loop: CASSPNSSGRGREQYF. The CDR3 region has the DNA TGTGCCAGCTCACCAAATTCTAGCGGGAGGGGAAGGGAGCAGTACTTC.

This chain uses TRBV28 with TRBJ1-2; weak D call: TRBD1 (6 bases). Germline loops: CDR1 MDHEN, CDR2 SYDVKM. CDR3 length equals 13 residues. Trimming took off 5 bases at V and 7 bases at J, with 14 bases between the two ends. Written as DNA, the CDR3 is TGTGCCAGCAGTCCCCCCGGGGGGCTTGGCTACACCTTC. It yields the protein CASSPPGGLGYTF.

The chain has TRBV7-6 and TRBJ2-3, with D unclear. V was pared by 1 base and J by 1 base, with 15 bases between. CDR3 size: 17 residues. Germline CDR1 and CDR2: SGHVS and FNYEAQ. As DNA, the CDR3 is TGTGCCAGCAGCTTAGGTGTTCATGGTTCGGGCACAGATACGCAGTATTTT. It encodes CASSLGVHGSGTDTQYF. Using reference TRBV7-6 and TRBJ2-3 for the parts outside the CDR3, the full variable domain is GAGVSQSPRYKVTKRGQDVALRCDPISGHVSLYWYRQALGQGPEFLTYFNYEAQQDKSGLPNDRFSAERPEGSISTLTIQRTEQRDSAMYRCASSLGVHGSGTDTQYFGPGTRLTVL.

This chain connects TRBV10-3 to TRBJ2-4, with a possible D match to TRBD1 (6 bases). The V end was cut by 0 bases, the J end by 3 bases, with 15 bases between. This CDR3 spans 17 amino acids. CDR1 and CDR2 (germline): ENHRY, SYGVKD. DNA for the CDR3: TGTGCCATCAGTGAGTCAGAGCTACAGGGCGGCAAAAACATTCAGTACTTC. It encodes CAISESELQGGKNIQYF.

This clone has only a few counts. V gene TRBV11-3 combines with J gene TRBJ1-2; TRBD1 aligns across 8 bases. Germline V gene sequence: CDR1 SGHNT, CDR2 YENEEA. V lost 3 bases and J lost 3; bases outside the gene matches: 9. The CDR3 spans 16 residues. The CDR3 nucleotides are TGTGCCAGCAGCTTCAGCTCCAGGGGGCGGGACTATGGCTACACCTTC. Protein: CASSFSSRGRDYGYTF.

The V gene is TRBV5-8, the J gene TRBJ2-3; 7 positions agree with TRBD2. Germline CDR1 reads SGHTS; CDR2 reads YDEGEE. This CDR3 spans 13 amino acids. The V gene end was trimmed by 0 bases and the J gene end by 7 bases; junction bases not matched to a gene: 2. The chain's CDR3 is CASSLGGSYTQYF. In DNA form, the CDR3 reads TGTGCCAGCAGCTTGGGCGGGAGTTATACGCAGTATTTT.

V gene TRBV5-6 combines with J gene TRBJ2-1, with 10 bases matching TRBD2. J lost 5 bases, V lost 6 bases, and 8 bases had no gene match. This CDR3 spans 15 amino acids. The germline CDR1 and CDR2 sequences are SGHDT and YYEEEE. Here the CDR3 reads CASIRRTSGNNEQFF. In DNA form, the CDR3 reads TGTGCCAGCATCCGTCGTACTAGCGGGAACAATGAGCAGTTCTTC.

This clone was recorded only once. The chain carries TRBV11-3 and TRBJ1-1; 7 bases match TRBD1. Germline V lookup: CDR1 SGHNT, CDR2 YENEEA. This CDR3 has 18 residues. Germline trimming cut 2 bases from V and 1 base from J; bases unmatched to any gene: 13. The CDR3 reads CASSLRGLFGTENTEAFF. The CDR3 DNA reads TGTGCCAGCAGCTTAAGAGGTTTATTCGGGACAGAGAACACTGAAGCTTTCTTT.

This chain connects TRBV28 to TRBJ1-5; the D is unclear. The V gene's germline CDR1 is MDHEN and CDR2 SYDVKM. V dropped 0 bases and J dropped 0 bases, with 6 bases sitting between them. The CDR3 contains 15 residues. The CDR3 protein is CASSLWSPSNQPQHF. The CDR3 DNA reads as TGTGCCAGCAGTTTATGGAGCCCTAGCAATCAGCCCCAGCATTTT.

The V and J genes are TRBV6-1 and TRBJ2-3, with a possible D match to TRBD2 (6 bases). The CDR3 length is 16 residues. The V gene's germline CDR1 is MNHNS and CDR2 SASEGT. V was cut by 1 base and J by 0 bases, with 11 bases left in between. CDR3 coding DNA: TGTGCCAGCAGTGAAGTTTACGGGAGCAGCACAGATACGCAGTATTTT. It encodes CASSEVYGSSTDTQYF.

The chain has TRBV5-5 and TRBJ1-2; TRBD1 is a possible D gene (5 bases). Germline V CDR1 and CDR2: SGHKS, YYEKEE (reference sequence). V shed 4 bases and J shed 2 bases, with 12 bases lying between them. This CDR3 is 14 amino acids long. CDR3 protein: CASSEIHRNYGYTF. In nucleotides, the CDR3 is TGTGCCAGCAGCGAAATCCACAGGAACTATGGCTACACCTTC.

This clone was observed a single time. The V and J genes are TRBV11-2 and TRBJ1-2; possibly TRBD1 for D (5 bases). The CDR3 is 15 residues long. The germline CDR1 and CDR2 sequences are SGHAT and FQNNGV. Trimming shortened V by 4 bases and J by 6 bases, and 18 bases separated the two germline ends. The CDR3 sequence is CASSSPGKSMHGYTF. The CDR3 nucleotides are TGTGCCAGCAGCTCCCCAGGGAAGTCAATGCATGGCTACACCTTC.

V and J are TRBV7-2 and TRBJ2-3; D perhaps matches TRBD2 (6 bases). This CDR3 has 14 residues. The germline V gene has CDR1 SGHTA and CDR2 FQGNSA. V shed 3 bases and J shed 2 bases, with 9 bases lying between them. CDR3 in DNA: TGTGCCAGCAGCTTTTCTAGCGACACAGATACGCAGTATTTT. Translation: CASSFSSDTDTQYF.

The chain recombines TRBV18 with TRBJ2-7, with TRBD2 matching 9 bases. The germline V gene has CDR1 KGHSH and CDR2 LQKENI. This CDR3 is built from 15 residues. With 1 base clipped from V and 6 bases from J, the junction kept 7 bases outside the gene matches. The CDR3 DNA sequence: TGTGCCAGCTCACCACTAGCGGGAGTTTCACGCGAGCAGTACTTC. It encodes CASSPLAGVSREQYF.

The chain joins TRBV2 to TRBJ2-7; 15 positions agree with TRBD2. This CDR3 contains 16 residues. V shed 2 bases, J shed 7 bases, and the junction held 6 bases outside the gene matches. Germline V gives CDR1 SNHLY, CDR2 FYNNEI. CDR3 region: CASSEWTSGRGGEQYF. The CDR3 DNA reads as TGTGCCAGCAGTGAATGGACTAGCGGGAGGGGAGGTGAGCAGTACTTC.

Relative to its sample, this clone is medium-sized. This rearrangement joins TRBV6-5 to TRBJ1-4; TRBD1 aligns across 8 bases. The CDR3 totals 14 residues. The V segment lost 7 bases and the J segment 8 bases; nucleotides outside the gene matches: 9. The germline V gene has CDR1 MNHEY and CDR2 SVGAGI. CDR3 bases: TGTGCCAGCAAGGGAGGCACAGGGGGAGAAAAACTGTTTTTT. It yields the protein CASKGGTGGEKLFF.

The chain combines TRBV5-6 with TRBJ2-7; TRBD1 agrees at 7 bases. CDR1 is SGHDT, CDR2 YYEEEE, per germline. Losses at the gene ends were 6 bases for V and 6 bases for J; bases not matched to a gene: 3. The CDR3 is made up of 11 amino acids. In nucleotides, the CDR3 is TGTGCCAGCAACAGGGGCCCCGAGCAGTACTTC. It is translated as CASNRGPEQYF.